Presented here are 11 T cell receptor beta chains from one specimen sequenced in a study of T cell responses to AZD1222 COVID-19 vaccine. Measured with immunoSEQ multiplex PCR; TCRdb has only the in-frame clones, and not every one. Of 90,000 to 150,000 clones in the sample, about nine tenths were seen once. This sample comprised peripheral blood, obtained 28 days after the second AZD1222 dose. The receptors derive from an adult who received the AZD1222 COVID-19 vaccine.

V and J are TRBV6-5 and TRBJ1-1; 7 bases are a match to TRBD1. Trimming removed 5 bases from V and 9 bases from J; junction bases left unmatched: 9. Per germline, CDR1 MNHEY and CDR2 SVGAGI. The CDR3 runs 13 residues. CDR3 DNA sequence: TGTGCCAGCAGTACAACAGGGGTTGGAAAAGCTTTCTTT. It yields the protein CASSTTGVGKAFF.

This chain uses TRBV7-2 with TRBJ1-6; a weak D match, TRBD1 (6 bases). The germline CDR1 and CDR2 sequences are SGHTA and FQGNSA. Between the trimmed V and J ends, which lost 2 bases and 9 bases, there was a span of 11 bases. The CDR3 is 14 amino acids. CDR3 DNA sequence: TGTGCCAGCAGCTTAAGTCAGGGGACTTCACCCCTCCACTTT. Its translation is CASSLSQGTSPLHF.

The chain carries TRBV7-2 and TRBJ1-2; D may be TRBD1 (6 bases). Germline assignment: CDR1 SGHTA and CDR2 FQGNSA. Trimming left V 5 bases short and J 1 base short, with 20 bases between. This CDR3 spans 17 amino acids. Written as DNA, the CDR3 is TGTGCCAGCAGCCCCGAACATCAACAGGGACGTAACTATGGCTACACCTTC. It is translated as CASSPEHQQGRNYGYTF.

CDR3 residues: CASSFDRGTPLHF. CDR3 DNA sequence: TGTGCCAGCAGCTTTGACAGGGGGACACCCCTCCACTTT. The rearrangement uses TRBV7-2 and TRBJ1-6; 9 nucleotides align to TRBD1. The CDR3 runs 13 residues. Losses at the gene ends were 3 bases for V and 11 bases for J; bases not matched to a gene: 2. The germline gives CDR1 SGHTA, CDR2 FQGNSA.

The rearrangement uses TRBV10-3 and TRBJ1-6; perhaps TRBD1 as D (5 bases). Germline V gives CDR1 ENHRY, CDR2 SYGVKD. The V end was cut by 1 base, the J end by 12 bases, with 13 bases between. CDR3 length: 14 amino acids. CDR3 residues: CAISELAGSVPLHF. CDR3 in DNA: TGTGCCATCAGTGAGTTGGCAGGGAGCGTACCCCTCCACTTT.

The V gene is TRBV5-8, the J gene TRBJ2-2; weak D call: TRBD2 (6 bases). In germline, CDR1 is SGHTS, CDR2 YDEGEE. V lost 7 bases and J 4 bases, leaving 20 bases between the germline ends. The CDR3 has 16 amino acids. The CDR3 sequence: CASGLPLRTTTGELFF. CDR3 DNA sequence: TGTGCCAGCGGGTTACCTCTACGGACTACCACCGGGGAGCTGTTTTTT.

The genes are TRBV7-2 and TRBJ2-7; TRBD1 aligns across 8 bases. CDR3 size: 15 residues. Germline V gene lookup returns CDR1 SGHTA and CDR2 FQGNSA. Trimming took 2 bases from V and 4 from J; bases not matched to a gene: 7. CDR3 amino acids: CASSLMDTGGYEQYF. CDR3 bases: TGTGCCAGCAGCTTAATGGATACAGGGGGATACGAGCAGTACTTC.

The gene calls are TRBV5-1 and TRBJ2-2; D unresolved. The germline V gene encodes CDR1 SGHRS and CDR2 YFSETQ. The CDR3 is 14 residues long. V was shortened by 2 bases and J by 0 bases, with 5 bases between the two germline ends. The CDR3 nucleotides read TGCGCCAGCAGCTTCACAGCGAACACCGGGGAGCTGTTTTTT. This sequence encodes CASSFTANTGELFF.

The chain employs TRBV28 and TRBJ1-2; D possibly corresponds to TRBD1 (5 bases). This CDR3 region has 13 residues. In germline, CDR1 is MDHEN, CDR2 SYDVKM. Trimming pared 6 bases from V and 8 bases from J, leaving 16 bases between. CDR3 region: CASRPTALRGYTF. The CDR3 DNA reads as TGTGCCAGCAGACCGACAGCCCTGCGGGGCTACACCTTC.

This chain uses TRBV15 with TRBJ1-5; D gene unclear. CDR1 and CDR2 (germline): LNHNV, YYDKDF (reference sequence). The CDR3 has 12 residues. The V and J ends lost 5 bases and 7 bases respectively, with 9 bases between them. The chain's CDR3 is CATSHFPQPQHF. CDR3 coding DNA: TGTGCCACCAGCCACTTCCCCCAGCCCCAGCATTTT. The entire variable domain, with the rest obtained from reference TRBV15 and TRBJ1-5, is as follows: DAMVIQNPRYQVTQFGKPVTLSCSQTLNHNVMYWYQQKSSQAPKLLFHYYDKDFNNEADTPDNFQSRRPNTSFCFLDIRSPGLGDTAMYLCATSHFPQPQHFGDGTRLSIL.

V gene TRBV5-1 combines with J gene TRBJ2-7; TRBD1 is a possible D gene (6 bases). The CDR3 extends over 14 amino acids. The V gene lost 1 base and the J gene lost 2 bases, with 10 bases spanning the gap. The germline CDR1 and CDR2 sequences are SGHRS and YFSETQ. As DNA, the CDR3 is TGCGCCAGCAGCTTGACCCGGGACACCTACGAGCAGTACTTC. Translating it yields CASSLTRDTYEQYF.